The source of this T cell receptor (beta chain) is a study of molecular identifiers for immune sequencing clone quantification. Broader study findings: Roughly 1 million naive cells reportedly did not prevent detection of spiked Jurkat TCR RNA from one cell. Underestimated sizes of highly expanded clones could result from identical TCR molecules that share a barcode.

A CD8+CD4-CCR7+CD45RA+ gate was used to sort naive CD8 T cells. The authors built bulk TCR libraries by previously described methods with listed TCR primers. TCRdb analysed the PCR reads with MiXCR anew, one entry per CDR3 protein. The table lists 85,000 to 120,000 distinct CDR3 sequences, 35% of them singletons. A word on this clonotype: Its specificity is unknown.

Per germline, CDR1 MNHEY and CDR2 SMNVEV (reference sequence). The CDR3 loop spans 16 amino acids. V was trimmed by 2 bases and J by 0 bases, leaving 12 bases between them. The sample was naive CD8+ T cells from blood, with Jurkat cell RNA spiked in. This sample's subset: FACS-sorted CD8+CD4-CCR7+CD45RA+ naive T cells. The clonotype comes from a human donor in good health. Some libraries in this study had Jurkat cell RNA spiked in. The chain has TRBV27 and TRBJ2-3; D is possibly TRBD2 (6 bases). Here the CDR3 reads CASSLLSGPSTDTQYF. DNA for the CDR3: TGTGCCAGCAGTTTACTCAGCGGGCCAAGCACAGATACGCAGTATTTT.